Only a few counts were recorded for the clone carrying this T cell receptor beta chain. In the authors' methods: Amplification of reference gene primers provided the estimated nucleated cell counts. Clones were sequenced by immunoSEQ multiplex PCR, and TCRdb holds only the in-frame ones, with some missing. V and J calls and clone size come straight from that table; D and trimming were deduced from the DNA. The sample has around 250,000 clones, approximately 85% seen once. This sample was taken from a study of blood T cell repertoires in COVID-19. Study at large: Sources were T cells, B-cell-depleted T cells, or PBMCs; the material itself was cDNA or gDNA.

The V gene end was trimmed by 3 bases and the J gene end by 5 bases; junction bases not matched to a gene: 4. Germline CDR1 is SGHNT and CDR2 is YYREEE (reference sequence). This CDR3 region has 13 residues. Source material: PBMCs or T cells enriched from blood (not recorded which). V and J are TRBV5-4 and TRBJ1-1, with 7 positions matching TRBD1. The source of this sequence is a woman between 45 and 65 years old who had recovered from COVID-19. The CDR3 loop reads CASSSGQSTEAFF. The DNA of the CDR3 is TGTGCCAGCAGCTCGGGACAGTCGACTGAAGCTTTCTTT.